This TCR beta chain was retrieved from a study of blood T cells in healthy people across ages. This clonotype was observed a handful of times. Its target is not known. For the second PCR, which ran for about 6 to 12 cycles, a sample-barcoded 5' primer and a J-beta primer mix were used. A 12-random-nucleotide template-switch adaptor tagged each cDNA molecule. Researchers report that each sample yielded at least 2.5 million CDR3-containing paired-end reads. MiXCR was run by TCRdb on the 5' RACE reads, yielding one entry per CDR3 protein. The sample carries 600,000 to 650,000 distinct CDR3 sequences, 58% recorded once. Findings and caveats of the study: More naive CD4+ cells and higher diversity marked long-lived donors relative to aged donors.

J gave up 4 bases and V 6 bases, and 2 bases lay outside the gene matches. This CDR3 is 12 amino acids long. Germline values: CDR1 DFQATT, CDR2 SNEGSKA (reference sequence). V is TRBV20-1 and J is TRBJ1-5; 8 bases agree with TRBD1. The clonotype was recovered from a man in his sixties in good health. The sequenced sample was blood. The CDR3 sequence is CSAGTGNQPQHF. The CDR3 nucleotides read TGCAGTGCCGGGACAGGAAATCAGCCCCAGCATTTT.